The 20 T cell receptor beta chains listed next were all sequenced from one sample in a study of CD8 T cells in ankylosing spondylitis. Points from the study as a whole: Characteristic of ankylosing spondylitis blood, it appeared, was a TCR beta motif comprising several highly homologous variants.

Their antigen targets remain unknown. TCRdb reanalysed the 5' RACE reads using MiXCR and keeps one entry per CDR3 protein. The sample consists of 450,000 to 550,000 distinct CDR3 sequences, 5.3% of them appearing once. Sequencing was done on a sample of blood, either unsorted or a sorted T cell fraction (not recorded which). The receptors here all came from a male donor with ankylosing spondylitis.

This clonotype was counted many times. The chain couples TRBV5-1 to TRBJ1-2; unclear D gene. Deletions cut 7 bases from V and 8 bases from J, with 21 bases between. This CDR3 is 14 amino acids long. Per the germline V gene, CDR1 is SGHRS and CDR2 is YFSETQ. CDR3 in amino acids: CASAKAEGVEGYTF. CDR3 nucleotide sequence: TGCGCCAGCGCCAAAGCAGAGGGTGTTGAGGGCTACACCTTC.

There are many counts of this clonotype. V and J are TRBV28 and TRBJ1-2, with D uncertain. The CDR3 length is 15 residues. V was clipped by 3 bases and J by 2 bases, with 13 bases between them. Germline V gene sequence: CDR1 MDHEN, CDR2 SYDVKM. CDR3 residues: CASSFEVPSNYGYTF. CDR3 bases: TGTGCCAGCAGTTTCGAAGTTCCCTCGAACTATGGCTACACCTTC.

This clonotype was observed at least ten times. The chain links TRBV12-3 or TRBV12-4 to TRBJ2-7, with D perhaps TRBD1 (5 bases). The V end was cut by 5 bases, the J end by 2 bases, with 7 bases between. This CDR3 comprises 12 residues. The CDR3 nucleotides read TGTGCCAGCAGTCGACAGCCCTACGAGCAGTACTTC. Translated, it gives CASSRQPYEQYF.

This clonotype was detected many times. This chain connects TRBV28 to TRBJ2-2; the match to TRBD2 covers 10 bases. J lost 0 bases, V lost 5 bases, and 3 bases had no gene match. The germline V gene has CDR1 MDHEN and CDR2 SYDVKM. The CDR3 runs 16 residues. In DNA, the CDR3 is TGTGCCAGCAGTGCACTAGCGGGATCGAACACCGGGGAGCTGTTTTTT. It specifies CASSALAGSNTGELFF.

This clonotype was picked up many times. The V call is TRBV4-1, the J call TRBJ1-2; unclear D gene. The germline CDR1 and CDR2 sequences are MGHRA and YSYEKL. This CDR3 region has 14 residues. Trimming cost V 4 bases and J 4 bases, with 13 bases left between them. DNA for the CDR3: TGCGCCAGCAGCCCTCGGACGGCCGCCTATGGCTACACCTTC. The encoded protein is CASSPRTAAYGYTF.

This clonotype was detected ten times or more. This sequence joins TRBV4-1 and TRBJ2-5; 8 bases line up with TRBD2. The CDR3 has 16 amino acids. The germline CDR1 and CDR2 sequences are MGHRA and YSYEKL. The V and J ends lost 4 bases and 5 bases, in that order; junction bases with no gene match: 12. The CDR3, as DNA: TGCGCCAGCAGCCTCCATCGGGGGGGCCGGAGGGAGACCCAGTACTTC. It translates to CASSLHRGGRRETQYF.

This clonotype was counted a few times. The chain links TRBV5-1 to TRBJ2-1; D could derive from TRBD1 or TRBD2 (5 bases each). The CDR3 totals 13 residues. V shed 0 bases and J shed 10 bases, with 11 bases lying between them. CDR1 and CDR2 (germline): SGHRS, YFSETQ. CDR3 sequence (DNA): TGCGCCAGCAGCTTGGCCGCCGGGACCGAGCAGTTCTTC. The encoded protein is CASSLAAGTEQFF.

This sequence joins TRBV20-1 and TRBJ2-1; 8 bases line up with TRBD1. V shed 3 bases, J shed 1 base, and the junction held 2 bases outside the gene matches. Germline CDR1 is DFQATT and CDR2 is SNEGSKA (reference sequence). This CDR3 contains 14 residues. The CDR3 DNA follows: TGCAGTGCTAGGGGACAGGTTTCCTACAATGAGCAGTTCTTC. This encodes CSARGQVSYNEQFF.

This clonotype has just a few counts. The chain couples TRBV4-3 to TRBJ2-7, with 7 bases identical to TRBD1. CDR3 length: 15 residues. The junction had 8 bases not matched to a gene; V was cut back by 6 bases and J by 0 bases. Per germline, CDR1 LGHNA and CDR2 YSLEER. CDR3 amino acids: CASSLVTGSSYEQYF. Written as DNA, the CDR3 is TGCGCCAGCAGTTTAGTGACAGGGAGCTCCTACGAGCAGTACTTC.

This clonotype was counted at least ten times. The chain uses TRBV20-1 and TRBJ2-3; D unclear. V was clipped by 5 bases and J by 0 bases, with 9 bases between them. The CDR3 is 13 residues long. Germline loops: CDR1 DFQATT, CDR2 SNEGSKA (reference sequence). CDR3 nucleotides: TGCAGTGCTGGCAAGCTTAGCACAGATACGCAGTATTTT. It yields the protein CSAGKLSTDTQYF.

This clonotype was observed many times. This chain uses TRBV4-3 with TRBJ1-4; D is unresolved. V was clipped by 0 bases and J by 2 bases, with 10 bases between them. Germline CDR1 and CDR2: LGHNA and YSLEER. The CDR3 spans 16 residues. This CDR3 reads CASSQEREGTNEKLFF. The DNA of the CDR3 is TGCGCCAGCAGCCAAGAGCGGGAGGGTACTAATGAAAAACTGTTTTTT.

This clonotype was observed a handful of times. The chain has TRBV5-6 and TRBJ1-6; D unresolved. Trimming left V 0 bases short and J 7 bases short, with 14 bases between. This CDR3 is built from 16 residues. Germline CDR1 and CDR2: SGHDT and YYEEEE. This CDR3 reads CASSLEYRSWNSPLHF. Here the CDR3 DNA reads TGTGCCAGCAGCTTGGAGTACAGATCTTGGAATTCACCCCTCCACTTT.

This clonotype was picked up many times. The chain carries TRBV6-5 and TRBJ1-1; TRBD1 is a possible D gene (6 bases). The CDR3 consists of 14 residues. Trimming removed 4 bases at V and 3 bases at J, with 12 bases between. The V gene's germline CDR1 is MNHEY and CDR2 SVGAGI. The CDR3 loop reads CASSSGPGDTEAFF. CDR3 DNA: TGTGCCAGCAGTTCCGGACCAGGGGACACTGAAGCTTTCTTT.

This clonotype came up many times. The rearrangement links TRBV7-9 to TRBJ2-1; D might be TRBD2 (6 bases). Germline V gene data show CDR1 as SEHNR and CDR2 as FQNEAQ (reference sequence). This CDR3 has 16 amino acids. V lost 5 bases and J lost 2, with 16 bases in between. For the CDR3, the DNA is TGTGCCAGCAGCCCCTCTTCGGGCGGGACCTACAATGAGCAGTTCTTC. Protein: CASSPSSGGTYNEQFF.

The table lists this clonotype with many counts. V gene TRBV6-2 or TRBV6-3 combines with J gene TRBJ1-5, with D possibly being TRBD1 (5 bases). V lost 8 bases and J lost 14, with 16 bases in between. Germline lookup yields CDR1 MNHEY and CDR2 SVGEGT. This CDR3 spans 11 amino acids. This CDR3 is CASGARGLKHF. The CDR3 DNA reads as TGTGCCAGCGGGGCCCGGGGACTCAAGCATTTT.

This clonotype occurred many times. This chain uses TRBV9 with TRBJ2-5; no reliable D call. V was pared by 0 bases and J by 5 bases, with 11 bases between. Germline lookup yields CDR1 SGDLS and CDR2 YYNGEE. The CDR3 spans 14 residues. The CDR3 loop reads CASSVGGSGETQYF. As DNA, the CDR3 is TGTGCCAGCAGCGTAGGAGGCTCCGGGGAGACCCAGTACTTC.

This clonotype came up many times. This sequence joins TRBV10-3 and TRBJ1-6, with a tentative D call TRBD1 (6 bases). Germline V gene lookup returns CDR1 ENHRY and CDR2 SYGVKD. The CDR3 runs to 17 residues. V lost 4 bases and J lost 0, with 13 bases in between. The CDR3 loop is CAISGQAVSSYNSPLHF. In DNA form, the CDR3 reads TGTGCCATCAGTGGACAGGCCGTAAGCTCCTATAATTCACCCCTCCACTTT.

This clonotype was counted at least ten times. Written as DNA, the CDR3 is TGCAGTGCTACCGACAGGACCCCTAATCAGCCCCAGCATTTT. This gives the protein CSATDRTPNQPQHF. The chain carries TRBV20-1 and TRBJ1-5, with D possibly TRBD1 on 6 matching bases. CDR3 size: 14 residues. Trimming removed 4 bases from V and 4 bases from J, with 14 bases in between. Germline assignment: CDR1 DFQATT and CDR2 SNEGSKA (reference sequence).

This clonotype was seen ten or more times. The chain has TRBV5-5 and TRBJ1-5, with 8 bases that match TRBD1. The CDR3 loop spans 14 amino acids. Per the germline V gene, CDR1 is SGHKS and CDR2 is YYEKEE (reference sequence). V lost 3 bases, J lost 6 bases, and 5 bases stayed unmatched. The CDR3 loop is CASSSTGETQPQHF. The CDR3 DNA sequence: TGTGCCAGCAGCTCGACAGGGGAGACTCAGCCCCAGCATTTT.

At least ten counts were recorded for this clonotype. The V gene is TRBV28, the J gene TRBJ1-1, with a tentative D call TRBD1 (5 bases). CDR3 length equals 12 residues. Trimming stripped 7 bases from V and 11 bases from J, with 17 bases between. Germline V CDR1 and CDR2: MDHEN, SYDVKM. The CDR3 sequence is CASIPAAGLAFF. The CDR3 coding sequence is TGTGCCAGCATCCCGGCCGCAGGGTTGGCTTTCTTT.